Described below is a single T cell receptor beta chain sequence and its context. The antigen is unknown. V was clipped by 3 bases and J by 2 bases; unmatched bases: 6. This CDR3 is 17 amino acids long. Germline V lookup: CDR1 SGHAT, CDR2 FQNNGV. All patients picked for sequencing had shown, by flow cytometry, an expansion of CD8+CD57+ cells. The patients all had a severe acquired aplastic anemia diagnosis. These data belong to a study of CD8+CD57+ T cells in acquired aplastic anemia. Across the study: Mean DNA quantity obtained from sorted CD4+ and CD8+ cells was about 3 ug. Points from the study as a whole: The same twenty-nine CD8+ CDR3 sequences occurred in patients and in controls. Levels of CD8+ Simpson's diversity were not significantly distinct in patients versus controls.

Genomic DNA, serving as template, underwent TCR beta VDJ and CDR3 profiling. TCRdb itself ran the reads through MiXCR, one entry per CDR3 protein. The sample contains about 160,000 distinct CDR3 sequences, around half of which appear only once. Sequenced material: sorted CD4+, CD8+, or CD8+CD57+ T cells (not recorded which) from PBMCs. The genes are TRBV11-2 and TRBJ2-1; TRBD2 agrees at 11 bases. This receptor was taken from a human donor with aplastic anemia. As DNA, the CDR3 is TGTGCCAGCAGCTTGTCGGGACTAGCGGTCGCCTACAATGAGCAGTTCTTC. Protein product: CASSLSGLAVAYNEQFF.